This T cell receptor beta chain came from a study of blood T cell repertoires in COVID-19. Study overall: Acute-phase and convalescent COVID-19 samples originated in the United States, Italy and Spain. Nucleic acid was either cDNA or gDNA, and it came from T cells, B-cell-depleted T cells, or PBMCs.

As originally analysed: How many nucleated cells were present was estimated from reference gene primer amplification. Some clones are missing from TCRdb's copy, which holds only in-frame ones; the method was immunoSEQ multiplex PCR. The DNA was the basis for D and trimming; V, J and clone size are from that table. The sample has approximately 400,000 clones, approximately 88% seen once. CDR1 MNHEY and CDR2 SMNVEV come from the germline V gene (reference sequence). J gave up 12 bases and V 7 bases, and 12 bases lay outside the gene matches. The CDR3 is made up of 14 amino acids. The TCR comes from a man aged 35 to 55 with acute or convalescent COVID-19. The chain links TRBV27 to TRBJ2-1; 10 nucleotides align to TRBD2. Material: peripheral blood. The DNA for the CDR3 is TGTGCCAGCACCGGACTAGCGGAAGGCCTTGGGCAGTTCTTC. Translated: CASTGLAEGLGQFF.